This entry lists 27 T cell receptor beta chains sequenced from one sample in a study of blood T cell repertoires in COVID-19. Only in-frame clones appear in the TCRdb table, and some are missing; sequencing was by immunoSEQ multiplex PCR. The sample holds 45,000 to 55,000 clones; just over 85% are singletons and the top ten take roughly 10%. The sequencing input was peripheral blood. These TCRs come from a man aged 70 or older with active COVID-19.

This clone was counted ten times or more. In DNA form, the CDR3 reads TGTGCCAGCAGTTACGGGCAGGCAGCTAACTATGGCTACACCTTC. Protein sequence: CASSYGQAANYGYTF. This chain joins TRBV6-6 and TRBJ1-2; D uncertain. The length of the CDR3 is 15 residues. Trimming pared 2 bases from V and 0 bases from J, leaving 10 bases between. Looked up from germline, CDR1 is MNHNY and CDR2 is SVGAGI (reference sequence).

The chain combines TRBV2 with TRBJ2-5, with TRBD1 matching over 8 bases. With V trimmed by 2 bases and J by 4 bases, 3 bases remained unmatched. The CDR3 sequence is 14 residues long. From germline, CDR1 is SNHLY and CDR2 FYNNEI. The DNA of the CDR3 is TGTGCCAGCAGTGAACAGGGGGCGGGAGAGACCCAGTACTTC. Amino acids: CASSEQGAGETQYF.

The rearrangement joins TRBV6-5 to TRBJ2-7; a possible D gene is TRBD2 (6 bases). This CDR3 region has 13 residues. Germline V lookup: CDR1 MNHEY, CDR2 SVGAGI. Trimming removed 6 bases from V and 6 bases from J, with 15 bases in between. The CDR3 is CASSLRRDLEQYF. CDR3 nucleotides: TGTGCCAGCAGCCTACGGAGGGATCTCGAGCAGTACTTC.

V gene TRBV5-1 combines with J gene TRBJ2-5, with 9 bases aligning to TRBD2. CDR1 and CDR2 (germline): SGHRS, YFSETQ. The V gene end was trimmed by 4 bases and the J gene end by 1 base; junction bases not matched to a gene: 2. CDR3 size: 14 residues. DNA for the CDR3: TGCGCCAGCAGCCCAGCGGGGGGCCAAGAGACCCAGTACTTC. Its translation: CASSPAGGQETQYF.

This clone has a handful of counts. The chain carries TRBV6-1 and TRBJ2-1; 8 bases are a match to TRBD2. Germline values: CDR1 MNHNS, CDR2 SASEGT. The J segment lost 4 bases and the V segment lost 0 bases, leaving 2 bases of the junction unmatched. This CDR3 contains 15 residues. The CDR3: CASSEATGGYNEQFF. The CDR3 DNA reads TGTGCCAGCAGTGAAGCGACGGGGGGGTACAATGAGCAGTTCTTC.

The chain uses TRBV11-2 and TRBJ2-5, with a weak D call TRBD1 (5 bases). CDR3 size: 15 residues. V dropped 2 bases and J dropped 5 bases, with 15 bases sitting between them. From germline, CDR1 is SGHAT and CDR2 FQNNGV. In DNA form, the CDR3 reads TGTGCCAGCAGCTTAACCCAGGGTGTCCAGGAGACCCAGTACTTC. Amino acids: CASSLTQGVQETQYF.

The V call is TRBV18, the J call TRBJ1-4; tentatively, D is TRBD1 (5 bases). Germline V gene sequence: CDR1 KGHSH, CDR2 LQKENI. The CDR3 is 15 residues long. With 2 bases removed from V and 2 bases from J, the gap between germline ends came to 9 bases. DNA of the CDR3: TGTGCCAGCTCACCAAGGGGCAGGACTAATGAAAAACTGTTTTTT. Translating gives CASSPRGRTNEKLFF.

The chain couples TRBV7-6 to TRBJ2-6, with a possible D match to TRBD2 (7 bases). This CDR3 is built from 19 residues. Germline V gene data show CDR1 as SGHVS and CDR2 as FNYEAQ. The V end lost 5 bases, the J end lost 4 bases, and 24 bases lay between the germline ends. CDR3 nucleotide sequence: TGTGCCAGCAGCCCCCGGGCCGGGGGGCCCTTTCCCGGGGCCAACGTCCTGACTTTC. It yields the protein CASSPRAGGPFPGANVLTF.

CDR3: CASRGPGELFF. CDR3 in DNA: TGCGCCAGCAGGGGCCCCGGGGAGCTGTTTTTT. The chain uses TRBV10-2 and TRBJ2-2; D not certain. Germline V gene sequence: CDR1 WSHSY, CDR2 SAAADI. Trimming shortened V by 6 bases and J by 6 bases, and 5 bases separated the two germline ends. The CDR3 spans 11 residues.

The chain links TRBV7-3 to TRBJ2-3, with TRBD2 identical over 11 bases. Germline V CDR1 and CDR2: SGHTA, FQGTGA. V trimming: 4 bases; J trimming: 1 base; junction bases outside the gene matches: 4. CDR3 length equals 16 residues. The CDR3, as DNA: TGTGCCAGCAGCTCTCCACTAGCGGGGGGCACAGATACGCAGTATTTT. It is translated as CASSSPLAGGTDTQYF.

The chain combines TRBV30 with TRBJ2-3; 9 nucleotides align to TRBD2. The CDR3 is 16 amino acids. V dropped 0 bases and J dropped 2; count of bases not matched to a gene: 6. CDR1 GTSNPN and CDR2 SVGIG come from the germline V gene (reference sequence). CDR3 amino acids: CAWSVDSGGYTDTQYF. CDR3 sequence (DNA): TGTGCCTGGAGTGTGGATAGCGGGGGATACACAGATACGCAGTATTTT.

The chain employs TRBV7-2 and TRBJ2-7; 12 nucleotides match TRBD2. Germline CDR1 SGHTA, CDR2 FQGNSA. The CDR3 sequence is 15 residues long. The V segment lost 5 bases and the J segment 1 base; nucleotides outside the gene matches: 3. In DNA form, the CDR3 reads TGTGCCAGCAGCACGACTAGCGGGAGATCCTACGAGCAGTACTTC. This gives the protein CASSTTSGRSYEQYF.

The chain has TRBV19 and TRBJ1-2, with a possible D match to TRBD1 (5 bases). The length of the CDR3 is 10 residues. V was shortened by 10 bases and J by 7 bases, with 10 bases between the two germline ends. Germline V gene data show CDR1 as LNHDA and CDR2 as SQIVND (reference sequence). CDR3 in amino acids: CATRGAGYTF. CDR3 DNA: TGTGCCACACGCGGGGCTGGCTACACCTTC.

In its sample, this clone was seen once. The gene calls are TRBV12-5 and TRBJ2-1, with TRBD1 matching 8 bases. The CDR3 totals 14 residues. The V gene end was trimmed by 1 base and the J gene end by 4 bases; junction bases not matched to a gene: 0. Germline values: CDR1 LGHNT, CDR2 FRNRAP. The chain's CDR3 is CASGLGQGYNEQFF. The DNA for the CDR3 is TGTGCTAGTGGTTTGGGACAGGGGTACAATGAGCAGTTCTTC.

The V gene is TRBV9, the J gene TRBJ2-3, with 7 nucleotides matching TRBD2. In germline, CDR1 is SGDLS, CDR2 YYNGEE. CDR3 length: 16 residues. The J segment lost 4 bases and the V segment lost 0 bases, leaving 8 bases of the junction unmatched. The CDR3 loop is CASSVDPGGTADTQYF. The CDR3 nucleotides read TGTGCCAGCAGCGTAGATCCCGGGGGGACGGCAGATACGCAGTATTTT.

The CDR3 region has the DNA TGTGCCAGCAGCACCCAGCCGGGACAGGGGGGCTATGGCTACACCTTC. It translates to CASSTQPGQGGYGYTF. The chain employs TRBV7-2 and TRBJ1-2, with TRBD1 matching 11 bases. The CDR3 runs 16 residues. The trim removed 5 bases at V and 4 bases at J, leaving 9 bases unmatched. Germline lookup yields CDR1 SGHTA and CDR2 FQGNSA.

CDR3 in amino acids: CASSDTSGHFTDTQYF. As DNA, the CDR3 is TGTGCCAGCAGTGATACTAGCGGGCACTTCACAGATACGCAGTATTTT. The gene calls are TRBV6-1 and TRBJ2-3; 9 bases align to TRBD2. The germline gives CDR1 MNHNS, CDR2 SASEGT. J was trimmed by 2 bases and V by 3 bases; bases with no gene match: 6. The CDR3 spans 16 residues.

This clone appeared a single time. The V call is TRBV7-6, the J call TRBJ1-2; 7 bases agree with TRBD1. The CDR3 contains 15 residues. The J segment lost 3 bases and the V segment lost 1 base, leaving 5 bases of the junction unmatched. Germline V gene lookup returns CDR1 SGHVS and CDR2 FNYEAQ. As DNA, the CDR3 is TGTGCCAGCAGCTTAGGAGCCGGGACAGACTATGGCTACACCTTC. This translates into CASSLGAGTDYGYTF.

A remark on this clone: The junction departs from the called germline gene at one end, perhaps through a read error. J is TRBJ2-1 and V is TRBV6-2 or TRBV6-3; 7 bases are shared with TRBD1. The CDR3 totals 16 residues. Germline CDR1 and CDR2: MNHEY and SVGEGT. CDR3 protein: CASSYSQGEIYNEQFF. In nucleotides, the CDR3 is TGTGCCAGCAGCTACTCTCAGGGGGAAATATACAATGAGCAGTTCTTC.

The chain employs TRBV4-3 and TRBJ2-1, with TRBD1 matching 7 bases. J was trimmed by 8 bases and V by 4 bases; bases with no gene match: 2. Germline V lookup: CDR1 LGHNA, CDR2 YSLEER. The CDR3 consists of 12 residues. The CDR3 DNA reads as TGCGCCAGCAGCCCAACAGGGGATGAGCAGTTCTTC. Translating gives CASSPTGDEQFF.

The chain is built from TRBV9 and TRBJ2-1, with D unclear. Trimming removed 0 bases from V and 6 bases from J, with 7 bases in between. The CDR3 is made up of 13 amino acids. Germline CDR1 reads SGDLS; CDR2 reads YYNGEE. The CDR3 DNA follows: TGTGCCAGCAGCGTAGGCGTGGTCAATGAGCAGTTCTTC. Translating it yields CASSVGVVNEQFF.

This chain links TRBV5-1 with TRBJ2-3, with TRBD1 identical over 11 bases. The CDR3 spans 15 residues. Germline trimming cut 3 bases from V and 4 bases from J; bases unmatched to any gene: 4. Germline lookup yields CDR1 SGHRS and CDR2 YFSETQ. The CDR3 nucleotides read TGCGCCAGCAGCTGGGGACAGGGGGATTCAGATACGCAGTATTTT. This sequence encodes CASSWGQGDSDTQYF.

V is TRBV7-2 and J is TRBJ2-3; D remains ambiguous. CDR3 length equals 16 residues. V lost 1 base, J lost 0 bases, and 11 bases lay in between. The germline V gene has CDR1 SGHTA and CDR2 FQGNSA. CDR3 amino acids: CASSLDWRPSTDTQYF. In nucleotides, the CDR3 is TGTGCCAGCAGCTTAGATTGGCGGCCTAGCACAGATACGCAGTATTTT.

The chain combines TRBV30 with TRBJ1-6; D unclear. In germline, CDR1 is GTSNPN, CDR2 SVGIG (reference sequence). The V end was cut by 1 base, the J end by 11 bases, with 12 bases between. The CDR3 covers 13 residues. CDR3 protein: CAWSDGVRTPLHF. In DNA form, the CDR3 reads TGTGCCTGGAGTGACGGCGTGAGGACACCCCTCCACTTT.

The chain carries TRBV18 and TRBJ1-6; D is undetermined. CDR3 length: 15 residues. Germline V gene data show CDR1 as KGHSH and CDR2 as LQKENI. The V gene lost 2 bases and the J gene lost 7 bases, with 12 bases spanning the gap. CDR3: CASSPSGALNSPLHF. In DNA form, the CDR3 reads TGTGCCAGCTCACCATCAGGTGCCTTAAATTCACCCCTCCACTTT.

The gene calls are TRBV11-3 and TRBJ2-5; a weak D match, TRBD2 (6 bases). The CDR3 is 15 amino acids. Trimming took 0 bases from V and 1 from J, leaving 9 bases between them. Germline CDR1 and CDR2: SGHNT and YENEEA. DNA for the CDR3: TGTGCCAGCAGCTTAGACGGCGGGGCCCAAGAGACCCAGTACTTC. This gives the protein CASSLDGGAQETQYF. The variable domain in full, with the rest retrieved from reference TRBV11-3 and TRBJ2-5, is EAGVVQSPRYKIIEKKQPVAFWCNPISGHNTLYWYLQNLGQGPELLIRYENEEAVDDSQLPKDRFSAERLKGVDSTLKIQPAELGDSAVYLCASSLDGGAQETQYFGPGTRLLVL.

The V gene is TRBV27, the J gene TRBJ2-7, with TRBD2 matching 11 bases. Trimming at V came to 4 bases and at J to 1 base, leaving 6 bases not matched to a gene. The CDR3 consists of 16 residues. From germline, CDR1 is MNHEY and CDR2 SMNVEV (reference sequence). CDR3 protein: CASSSLAGGSSYEQYF. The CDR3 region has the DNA TGTGCCAGCAGTTCTCTAGCGGGGGGCTCATCCTACGAGCAGTACTTC.